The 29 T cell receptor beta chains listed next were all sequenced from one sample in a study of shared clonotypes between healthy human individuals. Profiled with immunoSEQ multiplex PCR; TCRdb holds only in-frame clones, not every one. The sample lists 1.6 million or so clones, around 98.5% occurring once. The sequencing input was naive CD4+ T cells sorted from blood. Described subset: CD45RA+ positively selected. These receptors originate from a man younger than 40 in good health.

CDR3: CASSEWGLNIQYF. CDR3 nucleotide sequence: TGTGCCAGCAGTGAGTGGGGCTTGAACATTCAGTACTTC. The rearrangement uses TRBV25-1 and TRBJ2-4; TRBD1 is a possible D gene (5 bases). This CDR3 contains 13 residues. Germline V gives CDR1 MGHDK, CDR2 SYGVNS. With 3 bases removed from V and 7 bases from J, the gap between germline ends came to 10 bases.

The CDR3 nucleotides read TGTGCCAGCAGTTCACAGGGGGCCAGTGAGCAGTTCTTC. It is translated as CASSSQGASEQFF. V and J are TRBV28 and TRBJ2-1; 9 bases are a match to TRBD1. The CDR3 consists of 13 residues. Unmatched junction bases numbered 4, after V lost 4 bases and J lost 9 bases. Per the germline V gene, CDR1 is MDHEN and CDR2 is SYDVKM.

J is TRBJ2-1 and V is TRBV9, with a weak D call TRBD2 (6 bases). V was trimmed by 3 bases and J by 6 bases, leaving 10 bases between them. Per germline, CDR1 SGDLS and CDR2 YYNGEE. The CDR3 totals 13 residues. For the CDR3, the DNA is TGTGCCAGCAGCGGCGGGACTCTCAATGAGCAGTTCTTC. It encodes CASSGGTLNEQFF.

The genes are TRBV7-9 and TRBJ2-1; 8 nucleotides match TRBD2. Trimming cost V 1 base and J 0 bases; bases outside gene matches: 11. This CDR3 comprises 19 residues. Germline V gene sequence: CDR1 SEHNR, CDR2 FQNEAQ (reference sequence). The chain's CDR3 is CASSLVLAGGPSSYNEQFF. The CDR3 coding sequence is TGTGCCAGCAGCTTAGTACTTGCGGGAGGCCCAAGCTCCTACAATGAGCAGTTCTTC.

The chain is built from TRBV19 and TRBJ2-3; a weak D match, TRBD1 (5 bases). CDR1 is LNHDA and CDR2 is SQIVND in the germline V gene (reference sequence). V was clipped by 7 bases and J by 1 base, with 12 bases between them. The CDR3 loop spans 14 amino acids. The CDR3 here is CASTTGPGTDTQYF. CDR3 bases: TGTGCCAGTACCACAGGACCGGGCACAGATACGCAGTATTTT.

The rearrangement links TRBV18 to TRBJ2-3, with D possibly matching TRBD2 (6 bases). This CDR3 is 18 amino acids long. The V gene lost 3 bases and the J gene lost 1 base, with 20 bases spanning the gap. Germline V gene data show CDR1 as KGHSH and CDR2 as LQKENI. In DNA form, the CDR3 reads TGTGCCAGCTCACCGGTATGGGCCCGCGGGACGGGCACAGATACGCAGTATTTT. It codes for CASSPVWARGTGTDTQYF.

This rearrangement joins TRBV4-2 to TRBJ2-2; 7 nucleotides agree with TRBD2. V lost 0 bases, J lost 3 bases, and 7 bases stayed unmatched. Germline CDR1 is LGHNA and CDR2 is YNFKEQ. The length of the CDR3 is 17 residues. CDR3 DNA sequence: TGTGCCAGCAGCCAAGATCCTCGCGGGAGCGACACCGGGGAGCTGTTTTTT. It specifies CASSQDPRGSDTGELFF.

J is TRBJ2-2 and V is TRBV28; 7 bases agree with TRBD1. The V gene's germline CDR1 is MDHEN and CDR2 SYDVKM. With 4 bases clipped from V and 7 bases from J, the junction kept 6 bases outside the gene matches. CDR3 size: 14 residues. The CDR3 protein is CASSWVGGIGELFF. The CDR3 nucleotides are TGTGCCAGCAGTTGGGTAGGGGGCATCGGGGAGCTGTTTTTT.

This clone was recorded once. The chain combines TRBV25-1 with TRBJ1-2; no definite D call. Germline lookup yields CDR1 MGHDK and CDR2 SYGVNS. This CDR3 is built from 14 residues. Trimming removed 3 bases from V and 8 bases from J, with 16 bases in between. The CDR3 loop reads CASSDSPDGLGYTF. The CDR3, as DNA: TGTGCCAGCAGTGATTCCCCGGACGGCTTGGGCTACACCTTC.

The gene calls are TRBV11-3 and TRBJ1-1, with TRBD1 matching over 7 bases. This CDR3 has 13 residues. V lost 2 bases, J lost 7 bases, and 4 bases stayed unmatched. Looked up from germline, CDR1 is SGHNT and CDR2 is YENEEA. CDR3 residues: CASSLTRDSEAFF. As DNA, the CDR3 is TGTGCCAGCAGCTTAACCCGGGACAGTGAAGCTTTCTTT.

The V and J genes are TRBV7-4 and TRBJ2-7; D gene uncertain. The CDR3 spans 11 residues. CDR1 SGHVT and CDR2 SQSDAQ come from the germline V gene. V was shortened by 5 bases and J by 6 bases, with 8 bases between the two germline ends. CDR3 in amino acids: CASSVYCEQYF. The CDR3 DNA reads TGTGCCAGCAGCGTGTATTGCGAGCAGTACTTC.

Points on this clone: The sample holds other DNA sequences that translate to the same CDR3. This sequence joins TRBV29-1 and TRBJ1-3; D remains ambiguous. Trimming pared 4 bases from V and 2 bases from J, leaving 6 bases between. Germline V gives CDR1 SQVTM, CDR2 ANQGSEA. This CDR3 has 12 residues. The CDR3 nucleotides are TGCAGCGTTGGCAGTACTGGAAACACCATATATTTT. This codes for CSVGSTGNTIYF.

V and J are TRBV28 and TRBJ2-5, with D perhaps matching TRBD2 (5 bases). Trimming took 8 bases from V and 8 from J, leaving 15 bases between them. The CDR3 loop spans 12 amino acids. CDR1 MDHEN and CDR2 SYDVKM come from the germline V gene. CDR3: CASSPPSGTQYF. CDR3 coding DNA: TGTGCCAGCTCCCCCCCGAGCGGTACCCAGTACTTC.

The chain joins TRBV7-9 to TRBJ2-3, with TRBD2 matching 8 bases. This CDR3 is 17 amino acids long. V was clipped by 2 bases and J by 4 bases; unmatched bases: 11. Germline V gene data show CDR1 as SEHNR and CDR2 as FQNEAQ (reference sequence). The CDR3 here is CASSLMGSRLASDTQYF. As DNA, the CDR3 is TGTGCCAGCAGCTTAATGGGATCTAGACTAGCGTCAGATACGCAGTATTTT. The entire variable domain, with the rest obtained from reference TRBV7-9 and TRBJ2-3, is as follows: DTGVSQNPRHKITKRGQNVTFRCDPISEHNRLYWYRQTLGQGPEFLTYFQNEAQLEKSRLLSDRFSAERPKGSFSTLEIQRTEQGDSAMYLCASSLMGSRLASDTQYFGPGTRLTVL.

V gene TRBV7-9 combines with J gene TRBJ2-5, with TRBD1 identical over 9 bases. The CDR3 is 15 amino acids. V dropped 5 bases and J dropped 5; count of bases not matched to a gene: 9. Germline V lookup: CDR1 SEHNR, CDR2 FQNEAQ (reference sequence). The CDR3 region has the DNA TGTGCCAGCAGCATACCGGGACAGGGTACGGAGACCCAGTACTTC. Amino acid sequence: CASSIPGQGTETQYF.

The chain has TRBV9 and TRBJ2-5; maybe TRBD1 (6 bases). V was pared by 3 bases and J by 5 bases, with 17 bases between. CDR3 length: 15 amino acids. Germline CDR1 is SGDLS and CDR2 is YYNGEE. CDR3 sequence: CASSALLGTSETQYF. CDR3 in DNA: TGTGCCAGCAGCGCCCTCTTAGGGACATCCGAGACCCAGTACTTC.

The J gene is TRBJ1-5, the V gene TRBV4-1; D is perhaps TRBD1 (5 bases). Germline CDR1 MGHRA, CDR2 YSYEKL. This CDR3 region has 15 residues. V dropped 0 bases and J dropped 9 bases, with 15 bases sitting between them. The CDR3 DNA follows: TGCGCCAGCAGCCAAGAATTGGGACGGATGGGGCCCCAGCATTTT. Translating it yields CASSQELGRMGPQHF.

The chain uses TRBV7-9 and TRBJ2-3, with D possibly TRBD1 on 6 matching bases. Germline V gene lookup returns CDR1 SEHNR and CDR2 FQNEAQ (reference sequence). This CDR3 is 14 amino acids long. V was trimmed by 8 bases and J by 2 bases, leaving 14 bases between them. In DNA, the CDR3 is TGTGCCAGCCTCCCCCAGGGGATCACAGATACGCAGTATTTT. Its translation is CASLPQGITDTQYF. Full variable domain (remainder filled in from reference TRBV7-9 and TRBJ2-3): DTGVSQNPRHKITKRGQNVTFRCDPISEHNRLYWYRQTLGQGPEFLTYFQNEAQLEKSRLLSDRFSAERPKGSFSTLEIQRTEQGDSAMYLCASLPQGITDTQYFGPGTRLTVL.

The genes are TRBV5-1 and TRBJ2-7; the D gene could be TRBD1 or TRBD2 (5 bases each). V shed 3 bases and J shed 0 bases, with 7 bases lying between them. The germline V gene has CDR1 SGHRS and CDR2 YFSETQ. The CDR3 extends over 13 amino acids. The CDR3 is CASSWGTSYEQYF. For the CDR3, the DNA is TGCGCCAGCAGCTGGGGGACCTCCTACGAGCAGTACTTC. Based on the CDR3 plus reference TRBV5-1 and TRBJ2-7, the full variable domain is KAGVTQTPRYLIKTRGQQVTLSCSPISGHRSVSWYQQTPGQGLQFLFEYFSETQRNKGNFPGRFSGRQFSNSRSEMNVSTLELGDSALYLCASSWGTSYEQYFGPGTRLTVT.

The DNA of the CDR3 is TGTGCCAGCTCACCTGACAGGGATAGCACTGAAGCTTTCTTT. Translated: CASSPDRDSTEAFF. The rearrangement links TRBV18 to TRBJ1-1; 7 nucleotides line up with TRBD1. Trimming at V came to 3 bases and at J to 4 bases, leaving 5 bases not matched to a gene. Germline CDR1 KGHSH, CDR2 LQKENI. The CDR3 loop spans 14 amino acids.

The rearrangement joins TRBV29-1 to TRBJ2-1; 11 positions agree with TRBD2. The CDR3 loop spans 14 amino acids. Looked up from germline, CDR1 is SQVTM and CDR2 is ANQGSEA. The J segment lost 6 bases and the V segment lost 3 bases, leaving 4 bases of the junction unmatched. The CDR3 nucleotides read TGCAGCGTTGAGGGACTAGCGGTGCGCAATGAGCAGTTCTTC. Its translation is CSVEGLAVRNEQFF.

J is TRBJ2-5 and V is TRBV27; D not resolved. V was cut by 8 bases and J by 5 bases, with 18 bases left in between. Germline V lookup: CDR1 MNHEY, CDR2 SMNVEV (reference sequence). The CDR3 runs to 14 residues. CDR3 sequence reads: CASRLRPASETQYF. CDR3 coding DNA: TGTGCCAGCCGCCTGCGGCCTGCGTCGGAGACCCAGTACTTC.

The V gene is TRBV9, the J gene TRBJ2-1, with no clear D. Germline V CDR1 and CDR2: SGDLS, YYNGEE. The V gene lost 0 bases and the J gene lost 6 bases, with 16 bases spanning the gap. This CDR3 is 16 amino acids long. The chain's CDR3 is CASSVAGVAVVNEQFF. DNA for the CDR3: TGTGCCAGCAGCGTAGCTGGGGTCGCGGTGGTCAATGAGCAGTTCTTC.

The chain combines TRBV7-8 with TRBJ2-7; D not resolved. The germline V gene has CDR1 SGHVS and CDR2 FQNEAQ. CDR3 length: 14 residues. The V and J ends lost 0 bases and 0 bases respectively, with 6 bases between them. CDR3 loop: CASSLAGVSYEQYF. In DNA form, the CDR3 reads TGTGCCAGCAGCTTAGCAGGCGTCTCCTACGAGCAGTACTTC.

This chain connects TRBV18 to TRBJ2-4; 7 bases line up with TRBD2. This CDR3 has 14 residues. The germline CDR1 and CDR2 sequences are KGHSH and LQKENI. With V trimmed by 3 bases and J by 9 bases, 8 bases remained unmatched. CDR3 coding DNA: TGTGCCAGCTCACCTCGCGCGGGAGAAGGCATTCAGTACTTC. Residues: CASSPRAGEGIQYF.

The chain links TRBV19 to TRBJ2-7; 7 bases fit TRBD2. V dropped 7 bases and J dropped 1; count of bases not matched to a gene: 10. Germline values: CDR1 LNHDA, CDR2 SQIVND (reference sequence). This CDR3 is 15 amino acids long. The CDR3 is CASTARREDSYEQYF. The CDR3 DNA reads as TGTGCCAGTACCGCCCGACGGGAGGATTCCTACGAGCAGTACTTC.

CDR3 sequence: CASSLDWRGGLNEQFF. The CDR3 region has the DNA TGTGCCAGCAGCTTAGACTGGAGAGGTGGTCTCAATGAGCAGTTCTTC. J is TRBJ2-1 and V is TRBV11-2; D is uncertain. The CDR3 totals 16 residues. V lost 0 bases and J lost 6, with 15 bases in between. The V gene's germline CDR1 is SGHAT and CDR2 FQNNGV. Full variable domain (rest looked up from reference TRBV11-2 and TRBJ2-1): EAGVAQSPRYKIIEKRQSVAFWCNPISGHATLYWYQQILGQGPKLLIQFQNNGVVDDSQLPKDRFSAERLKGVDSTLKIQPAKLEDSAVYLCASSLDWRGGLNEQFFGPGTRLTVL.

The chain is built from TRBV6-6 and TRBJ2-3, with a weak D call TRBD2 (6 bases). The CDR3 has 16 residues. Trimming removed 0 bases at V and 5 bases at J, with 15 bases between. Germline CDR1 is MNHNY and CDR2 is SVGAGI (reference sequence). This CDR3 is CASSYSRGGAGDTQYF. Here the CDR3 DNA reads TGTGCCAGCAGTTACTCGAGAGGCGGGGCTGGAGATACGCAGTATTTT.

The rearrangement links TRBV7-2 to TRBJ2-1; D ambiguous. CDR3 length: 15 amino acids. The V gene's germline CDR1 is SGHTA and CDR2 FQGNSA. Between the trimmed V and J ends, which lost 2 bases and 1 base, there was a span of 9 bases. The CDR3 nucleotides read TGTGCCAGCAGCTTAAGTCTACCTTCCTACAATGAGCAGTTCTTC. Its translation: CASSLSLPSYNEQFF. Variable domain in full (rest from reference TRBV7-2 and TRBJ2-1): GAGVSQSPSNKVTEKGKDVELRCDPISGHTALYWYRQSLGQGLEFLIYFQGNSAPDKSGLPSDRFSAERTGGSVSTLTIQRTQQEDSAVYLCASSLSLPSYNEQFFGPGTRLTVL.